This is a list of T cell receptor beta chains from one sample in a study of Ad26.COV2.S vaccination and SARS-CoV-2 variants. Repertoires were generated with immunoSEQ multiplex PCR, while TCRdb's copy carries only in-frame clones and drops some. The table lists approximately 400,000 clones, roughly 85% of them singletons. The sequencing used peripheral blood, collected in a trial of Ad26.COV2.S vaccine versus placebo. The receptors shown here come from a person between 18 and 65 years old who received the Ad26.COV2.S COVID-19 vaccine or a placebo. Both conserved end residues are part of each CDR3. Each record gives: clone size, V gene, J gene, D gene, CDR3 protein, CDR3 DNA. A D gene is named only where the DNA matches it firmly. Some rows mark clone size as missing; the rest say once, few, many or name a class of expanded clone.

abundance: many
v_gene: TRBV9
j_gene: TRBJ2-5
d_gene: TRBD2
CDR3aa: CASSVYSGGNQETQYF
CDR3nt: TGTGCCAGCAGCGTATATAGCGGGGGGAACCAAGAGACCCAGTACTTC

abundance: .
v_gene: TRBV27
j_gene: TRBJ2-2
d_gene: .
CDR3aa: CASSLFRTVNTGELFF
CDR3nt: TGTGCCAGCAGTTTATTCCGGACAGTAAACACCGGGGAGCTGTTTTTT

abundance: .
v_gene: TRBV11-2
j_gene: TRBJ2-1
d_gene: TRBD1
CDR3aa: CASSVAPRQGGYNEQFF
CDR3nt: TGTGCCAGCAGCGTAGCCCCCCGACAGGGGGGATACAATGAGCAGTTCTTC

abundance: .
v_gene: TRBV3-1/TRBV3-2
j_gene: TRBJ2-1
d_gene: .
CDR3aa: CASSPPRFRGGSYNEQFF
CDR3nt: TGTGCCAGCAGCCCGCCAAGGTTCAGGGGGGGTTCCTACAATGAGCAGTTCTTC

abundance: .
v_gene: TRBV7-9
j_gene: TRBJ1-6
d_gene: TRBD1
CDR3aa: CASSSSRAGGFNEQLPLHF
CDR3nt: TGTGCCAGCAGCTCCAGCAGGGCAGGGGGTTTCAATGAACAATTACCCCTCCACTTT

abundance: .
v_gene: TRBV4-3
j_gene: TRBJ2-1
d_gene: TRBD2
CDR3aa: CASSQLLETSPYNEQFF
CDR3nt: TGCGCCAGCAGCCAACTTTTGGAGACTAGCCCTTACAATGAGCAGTTCTTC

abundance: .
v_gene: TRBV3-1/TRBV3-2
j_gene: TRBJ2-2
d_gene: TRBD1
CDR3aa: CASSPGGTGAETGELFF
CDR3nt: TGTGCCAGCAGCCCAGGCGGGACAGGGGCGGAGACCGGGGAGCTGTTTTTT

abundance: .
v_gene: TRBV11-2
j_gene: TRBJ2-7
d_gene: .
CDR3aa: CASSLETVRGLEQYF
CDR3nt: TGTGCCAGCAGCTTAGAGACAGTCAGGGGCCTGGAGCAGTACTTC

abundance: .
v_gene: TRBV9
j_gene: TRBJ2-3
d_gene: TRBD2
CDR3aa: CASSVEVAGSTDTQYF
CDR3nt: TGTGCCAGCAGCGTAGAGGTAGCGGGGAGCACAGATACGCAGTATTTT

abundance: .
v_gene: TRBV11-2
j_gene: TRBJ2-7
d_gene: .
CDR3aa: CASSLVVDSYEQYF
CDR3nt: TGTGCCAGCAGCTTAGTGGTTGACTCCTACGAGCAGTACTTC

abundance: .
v_gene: TRBV28
j_gene: TRBJ1-5
d_gene: TRBD1
CDR3aa: CASSLGQYSNQPQHF
CDR3nt: TGTGCCAGCAGTTTGGGACAGTATAGCAATCAGCCCCAGCATTTT

abundance: .
v_gene: TRBV29-1
j_gene: TRBJ1-1
d_gene: .
CDR3aa: CSAYRGTEAFF
CDR3nt: TGCAGCGCGTATAGGGGCACTGAAGCTTTCTTT

abundance: .
v_gene: TRBV7-2
j_gene: TRBJ2-7
d_gene: .
CDR3aa: CASSLAGWGEQYF
CDR3nt: TGTGCCAGCAGCTTAGCGGGTTGGGGCGAGCAGTACTTC

abundance: .
v_gene: TRBV12-3/TRBV12-4
j_gene: TRBJ2-5
d_gene: .
CDR3aa: CASSSEETQYF
CDR3nt: TGTGCCAGCAGTTCCGAAGAGACCCAGTACTTC

abundance: few
v_gene: TRBV5-4
j_gene: TRBJ1-2
d_gene: TRBD1
CDR3aa: CASSFPDRGYGYTF
CDR3nt: TGTGCCAGCAGCTTTCCAGACAGGGGCTATGGCTACACCTTC

abundance: .
v_gene: TRBV5-1
j_gene: TRBJ2-3
d_gene: .
CDR3aa: CASKYGTDTQYF
CDR3nt: TGCGCCAGCAAGTACGGAACAGATACGCAGTATTTT

abundance: .
v_gene: TRBV7-9
j_gene: TRBJ2-7
d_gene: TRBD2
CDR3aa: CASSLEGLAGPRQYF
CDR3nt: TGTGCCAGCAGCTTAGAGGGGTTAGCGGGGCCTCGGCAGTACTTC

abundance: .
v_gene: TRBV7-2
j_gene: TRBJ2-2
d_gene: .
CDR3aa: CASSLRGGTNTGELFF
CDR3nt: TGTGCCAGCAGCTTACGTGGGGGCACGAACACCGGGGAGCTGTTTTTT

abundance: .
v_gene: TRBV5-1
j_gene: TRBJ2-3
d_gene: .
CDR3aa: CASMEGESTDTQYF
CDR3nt: TGCGCCAGCATGGAGGGGGAGAGCACAGATACGCAGTATTTT

abundance: .
v_gene: TRBV6-5
j_gene: TRBJ1-6
d_gene: .
CDR3aa: CASSMTGFDSPLHF
CDR3nt: TGTGCCAGCAGTATGACAGGTTTTGATTCACCCCTCCACTTT

abundance: .
v_gene: TRBV5-1
j_gene: TRBJ1-2
d_gene: .
CDR3aa: CASSLVFGPGTDDGYGYTF
CDR3nt: TGCGCCAGCAGCTTGGTTTTTGGACCGGGGACGGACGACGGCTATGGCTACACCTTC

abundance: .
v_gene: TRBV19
j_gene: TRBJ2-3
d_gene: TRBD1
CDR3aa: CASSQRDSFPDTQYF
CDR3nt: TGTGCCAGTAGTCAGAGGGACAGCTTCCCAGATACGCAGTATTTT

abundance: .
v_gene: TRBV25-1
j_gene: TRBJ2-7
d_gene: .
CDR3aa: CASSESTGTHEQYF
CDR3nt: TGTGCCAGCAGTGAATCGACCGGGACGCACGAGCAGTACTTC

abundance: .
v_gene: TRBV20-1
j_gene: TRBJ2-7
d_gene: .
CDR3aa: CSAPRTGEQYF
CDR3nt: TGCAGTGCTCCTCGGACGGGCGAGCAGTACTTC

abundance: .
v_gene: TRBV6-2/TRBV6-3
j_gene: TRBJ1-2
d_gene: .
CDR3aa: CASSFILDNYGYTF
CDR3nt: TGTGCCAGCAGTTTCATACTGGATAACTATGGCTACACCTTC

abundance: .
v_gene: TRBV28
j_gene: TRBJ2-2
d_gene: .
CDR3aa: CASSSRLKTGELFF
CDR3nt: TGTGCCAGCAGTTCCAGGTTAAAGACCGGGGAGCTGTTTTTT

abundance: .
v_gene: TRBV18
j_gene: TRBJ1-5
d_gene: TRBD1
CDR3aa: CASSPVGQGYSNQPQHF
CDR3nt: TGTGCCAGCTCACCAGTGGGACAGGGATATAGCAATCAGCCCCAGCATTTT

abundance: once
v_gene: TRBV30
j_gene: TRBJ2-5
d_gene: TRBD2
CDR3aa: CATRRTSGIVRETQYF
CDR3nt: TGTGCCACGAGGAGGACTAGCGGTATTGTGAGAGAGACCCAGTACTTC

abundance: .
v_gene: TRBV9
j_gene: TRBJ1-2
d_gene: .
CDR3aa: CASSASGVYTF
CDR3nt: TGTGCCAGCAGCGCCTCAGGTGTCTACACCTTC

abundance: .
v_gene: TRBV5-4
j_gene: TRBJ2-7
d_gene: .
CDR3aa: CASSLLVGGADYEQYF
CDR3nt: TGTGCCAGCAGCTTGCTGGTAGGTGGGGCGGACTACGAGCAGTACTTC

abundance: .
v_gene: TRBV9
j_gene: TRBJ1-2
d_gene: .
CDR3aa: CASSPRGGTNYGYTF
CDR3nt: TGTGCCAGCAGCCCAAGAGGAGGAACTAACTATGGCTACACCTTC

abundance: .
v_gene: TRBV6-6
j_gene: TRBJ1-1
d_gene: TRBD1
CDR3aa: CASSYSSGTGGPEAFF
CDR3nt: TGTGCCAGCAGTTACTCGTCCGGGACAGGGGGCCCTGAAGCTTTCTTT

abundance: .
v_gene: TRBV24-1
j_gene: TRBJ2-2
d_gene: TRBD1
CDR3aa: CATKGQGPLTNTGELFF
CDR3nt: TGTGCCACCAAGGGACAGGGGCCCCTTACGAACACCGGGGAGCTGTTTTTT

abundance: .
v_gene: TRBV18
j_gene: TRBJ2-2
d_gene: TRBD1
CDR3aa: CASSPAGTANTGELFF
CDR3nt: TGTGCCAGCTCGCCGGCCGGGACAGCGAACACCGGGGAGCTGTTTTTT

abundance: .
v_gene: TRBV11-2
j_gene: TRBJ2-1
d_gene: TRBD2
CDR3aa: CASSESAGVISYNEQFF
CDR3nt: TGTGCCAGCAGCGAGTCAGCGGGAGTAATCTCCTACAATGAGCAGTTCTTC

abundance: .
v_gene: TRBV27
j_gene: TRBJ2-7
d_gene: TRBD2
CDR3aa: CASNKGLGPYEQYF
CDR3nt: TGTGCCAGCAACAAGGGACTAGGGCCCTACGAGCAGTACTTC

abundance: .
v_gene: TRBV7-9
j_gene: TRBJ2-7
d_gene: .
CDR3aa: CASSPPGEGYEQYF
CDR3nt: TGTGCCAGCAGCCCCCCTGGAGAAGGCTACGAGCAGTACTTC

abundance: .
v_gene: TRBV19
j_gene: TRBJ1-4
d_gene: .
CDR3aa: CASSFRTAMGEKLFF
CDR3nt: TGTGCCAGTAGTTTTCGGACAGCCATGGGAGAAAAACTGTTTTTT

abundance: .
v_gene: TRBV12-3/TRBV12-4
j_gene: TRBJ1-2
d_gene: .
CDR3aa: CASSLRGYGYTF
CDR3nt: TGTGCCAGCAGTTTACGGGGCTATGGCTACACCTTC

abundance: once
v_gene: TRBV27
j_gene: TRBJ1-2
d_gene: .
CDR3aa: CASSLTASYGYTF
CDR3nt: TGTGCCAGCAGTTTAACGGCATCCTATGGCTACACCTTC

abundance: .
v_gene: TRBV13
j_gene: TRBJ2-7
d_gene: TRBD1
CDR3aa: CASSHGARQGAVEQYF
CDR3nt: TGTGCCAGCAGCCACGGGGCTCGACAGGGGGCCGTCGAGCAGTACTTC

abundance: .
v_gene: TRBV6-5
j_gene: TRBJ1-2
d_gene: .
CDR3aa: CASDVRTDTHYGYTF
CDR3nt: TGTGCCAGCGATGTACGGACTGATACCCACTATGGCTACACCTTC